The 28 T cell receptor beta chains presented below share a single source sample, sequenced in a study of identical twins. TCRdb reprocessed the 5' RACE reads via MiXCR and lists one record per CDR3 protein. In the table there are 350,000 to 400,000 distinct CDR3 sequences, around 9% of which are singletons. Sequencing was done on a sample of naive T cells sorted from blood. The receptors come from a woman between 50 and 59 years old in good health.

V is TRBV27 and J is TRBJ2-5, with TRBD2 as a possible D gene (6 bases). CDR3 length: 14 residues. Germline CDR1 and CDR2: MNHEY and SMNVEV (reference sequence). V lost 6 bases to trimming and J lost 5 bases, with 16 bases between them. For the CDR3, the DNA is TGTGCCAGCAGCTCTCTTGGCGGGGATGAGACCCAGTACTTC. It is translated as CASSSLGGDETQYF.

This clonotype was counted at least ten times. The genes are TRBV3-1 and TRBJ2-4; D is undetermined. Germline CDR1 and CDR2: LGHDT and YNNKEL (reference sequence). This CDR3 is built from 13 residues. Trimming removed 0 bases at V and 2 bases at J, with 2 bases between. CDR3 nucleotides: TGTGCCAGCAGCCAAGATCCCAAAAACATTCAGTACTTC. It is translated as CASSQDPKNIQYF.

This clonotype was recorded a few times. This chain uses TRBV29-1 with TRBJ2-5, with TRBD2 matching over 7 bases. The CDR3 totals 15 residues. Germline CDR1 SQVTM, CDR2 ANQGSEA. Trimming removed 6 bases from V and 1 base from J; junction bases left unmatched: 11. The CDR3 reads CSVWGRAGFQETQYF. For the CDR3, the DNA is TGCAGCGTGTGGGGGAGGGCCGGGTTCCAAGAGACCCAGTACTTC.

V and J are TRBV4-1 and TRBJ2-5, with D maybe TRBD1 (5 bases). Germline CDR1 and CDR2: MGHRA and YSYEKL. The V end was cut by 0 bases, the J end by 5 bases, with 10 bases between. There are 14 residues in the CDR3. The CDR3 sequence: CASSQDSGIETQYF. The CDR3 DNA reads as TGCGCCAGCAGCCAAGATTCAGGGATCGAGACCCAGTACTTC.

The chain uses TRBV4-1 and TRBJ2-2, with 7 bases aligning to TRBD1. CDR1 is MGHRA and CDR2 is YSYEKL in the germline V gene. This CDR3 has 18 amino acids. V was pared by 0 bases and J by 1 base, with 8 bases of the junction left unmatched. The CDR3 loop is CASSQDLGTALNTGELFF. The CDR3 DNA follows: TGCGCCAGCAGCCAAGACCTCGGGACAGCGTTGAACACCGGGGAGCTGTTTTTT.

This clonotype was recorded at least ten times. The chain is built from TRBV29-1 and TRBJ2-2; 8 bases are shared with TRBD1. V was clipped by 5 bases and J by 2 bases; unmatched bases: 4. Germline assignment: CDR1 SQVTM and CDR2 ANQGSEA. The CDR3 totals 14 residues. The chain's CDR3 is CSVLQGANTGELFF. The DNA for the CDR3 is TGCAGCGTTCTTCAGGGGGCAAACACCGGGGAGCTGTTTTTT.

This clonotype came up many times. The rearrangement joins TRBV11-1 to TRBJ2-1; 10 bases map to TRBD2. This CDR3 has 12 residues. The junction had 7 bases not matched to a gene; V was cut back by 11 bases and J by 9 bases. Germline V gene data show CDR1 as SGHAT and CDR2 as FQDESV (reference sequence). As DNA, the CDR3 is TGTGCCTCTAGCGGGAGACGGGGTGAGCAGTTCTTC. As protein: CASSGRRGEQFF.

The genes are TRBV6-2 or TRBV6-3 and TRBJ2-1, with 9 nucleotides matching TRBD2. From germline, CDR1 is MNHEY and CDR2 SVGEGT. The CDR3 has 15 amino acids. Unmatched junction bases numbered 6, after V lost 2 bases and J lost 7 bases. The CDR3 loop reads CASSYLAGRGNEQFF. The CDR3 nucleotides read TGTGCCAGCAGTTACCTAGCGGGGAGAGGGAATGAGCAGTTCTTC.

The rearrangement joins TRBV5-1 to TRBJ2-3, with D possibly matching TRBD1 (5 bases). CDR1 is SGHRS and CDR2 is YFSETQ in the germline V gene. The ends were cut back, 3 bases at V and 3 bases at J, with 17 bases in the middle. The length of the CDR3 is 16 residues. This CDR3 is CASSSQGETQTDTQYF. DNA for the CDR3: TGCGCCAGCAGCTCTCAGGGTGAGACACAGACAGATACGCAGTATTTT.

This clonotype was observed a few times. V gene TRBV20-1 combines with J gene TRBJ2-2; 9 bases match TRBD2. CDR1 DFQATT and CDR2 SNEGSKA come from the germline V gene (reference sequence). The V gene end was trimmed by 3 bases and the J gene end by 4 bases; junction bases not matched to a gene: 6. This CDR3 has 15 amino acids. In nucleotides, the CDR3 is TGCAGTGCTAGGGGAACTAGCGGGTTCACCGGGGAGCTGTTTTTT. Translating it yields CSARGTSGFTGELFF.

This clonotype was counted between two and nine times. The chain links TRBV18 to TRBJ2-7, with 9 positions matching TRBD2. CDR1 and CDR2 (germline): KGHSH, LQKENI. Losses at the gene ends were 5 bases for V and 4 bases for J; bases not matched to a gene: 15. The CDR3 consists of 17 residues. The CDR3 protein is CASSTTAPRLAEYEQYF. CDR3 DNA sequence: TGTGCCAGCTCAACGACGGCTCCCAGACTAGCGGAGTACGAGCAGTACTTC.

The rearrangement joins TRBV6-1 to TRBJ2-1; 10 positions agree with TRBD2. This CDR3 comprises 17 residues. J lost 7 bases, V lost 6 bases, and 15 bases had no gene match. The germline CDR1 and CDR2 sequences are MNHNS and SASEGT. The CDR3 loop is CASRRSPLAGITNEQFF. CDR3 nucleotides: TGTGCCAGCAGACGATCCCCACTAGCGGGGATAACTAATGAGCAGTTCTTC.

The chain is built from TRBV3-1 and TRBJ1-4; no firm D call. Looked up from germline, CDR1 is LGHDT and CDR2 is YNNKEL (reference sequence). The CDR3 has 11 residues. V lost 10 bases to trimming and J lost 10 bases, with 13 bases between them. CDR3 amino acids: CATGDGPKLFF. The CDR3 DNA reads as TGTGCCACCGGGGATGGACCAAAACTGTTTTTT.

In its sample, this clonotype was seen many times. This rearrangement joins TRBV12-3 or TRBV12-4 to TRBJ2-7, with unresolved D. Trimming cost V 2 bases and J 4 bases, with 3 bases left between them. The CDR3 runs 11 residues. The CDR3 is CASSLMYEQYV. In nucleotides, the CDR3 is TGTGCCAGCAGTTTAATGTACGAGCAGTACGTC.

This clonotype was seen only a few times. The chain employs TRBV15 and TRBJ1-4, with unresolved D. V was shortened by 2 bases and J by 5 bases, with 3 bases between the two germline ends. The germline V gene has CDR1 LNHNV and CDR2 YYDKDF (reference sequence). The CDR3 is 12 amino acids. CDR3 amino acids: CATSRPNEKLFF. The CDR3 DNA reads TGTGCCACCAGCAGACCGAATGAAAAACTGTTTTTT. Drawing the rest from reference TRBV15 and TRBJ1-4, the complete variable domain is DAMVIQNPRYQVTQFGKPVTLSCSQTLNHNVMYWYQQKSSQAPKLLFHYYDKDFNNEADTPDNFQSRRPNTSFCFLDIRSPGLGDTAMYLCATSRPNEKLFFGSGTQLSVL.

This clonotype turned up a few times. The chain carries TRBV14 and TRBJ2-7; D is unclear. CDR3 length: 13 residues. Trimming shortened V by 1 base and J by 0 bases, and 4 bases separated the two germline ends. Germline values: CDR1 SGHDN, CDR2 FVKESK. The CDR3 nucleotides read TGTGCCAGCAGCCAAGCGGCCTCCTACGAGCAGTACGTC. Translated: CASSQAASYEQYV.

This clonotype was recorded a few times. Here the CDR3 reads CASSRGLAGVLNEQFF. The DNA of the CDR3 is TGCGCCAGCAGCCGGGGACTAGCGGGAGTTCTGAATGAGCAGTTCTTC. This chain joins TRBV5-1 and TRBJ2-1, with 14 nucleotides matching TRBD2. The germline CDR1 and CDR2 sequences are SGHRS and YFSETQ. CDR3 length: 16 amino acids. The V segment lost 4 bases and the J segment 7 bases; nucleotides outside the gene matches: 7.

The chain combines TRBV20-1 with TRBJ2-3; D is ambiguous. CDR3 length equals 12 residues. Germline V gene lookup returns CDR1 DFQATT and CDR2 SNEGSKA (reference sequence). Trimming took 4 bases from V and 2 from J, leaving 7 bases between them. The CDR3 bases are TGCAGTGCTATAGTGGACACAGATACGCAGTATTTT. Amino acids: CSAIVDTDTQYF.

V is TRBV11-3 and J is TRBJ2-1; possible D gene TRBD1, 5 bases. CDR1 SGHNT and CDR2 YENEEA come from the germline V gene. V was pared by 6 bases and J by 0 bases, with 12 bases between. This CDR3 has 15 residues. The CDR3 region has the DNA TGTGCCAGCAGACAGACAGCAAGCTCCTACAATGAGCAGTTCTTC. It codes for CASRQTASSYNEQFF.

In this sample, this clonotype turned up a few times. The rearrangement joins TRBV6-5 to TRBJ2-2, with a tentative D call TRBD1 (5 bases). CDR3 length: 18 residues. Germline CDR1 is MNHEY and CDR2 is SVGAGI. Deletions cut 2 bases from V and 1 base from J, with 17 bases between. Here the CDR3 DNA reads TGTGCCAGCAGTTACCAACCTTGGACAAGGGGGAACACCGGGGAGCTGTTTTTT. Translation: CASSYQPWTRGNTGELFF.

This clonotype was seen ten or more times. This sequence joins TRBV12-3 or TRBV12-4 and TRBJ2-7, with D perhaps TRBD2 (7 bases). The CDR3 covers 19 residues. Trimming took off 4 bases at V and 0 bases at J, with 25 bases between the two ends. DNA of the CDR3: TGTGCCAGCAGTTCCAACCTGAGGGGGGGGAGCGTCCTCTCCTACGAGCAGTACTTC. Protein product: CASSSNLRGGSVLSYEQYF.

The V and J genes are TRBV11-1 and TRBJ2-5, with D possibly called TRBD1 or TRBD2 (5 bases each). Germline V gene data show CDR1 as SGHAT and CDR2 as FQDESV (reference sequence). Trimming cost V 2 bases and J 4 bases, with 23 bases left between them. The CDR3 loop spans 18 amino acids. This CDR3 reads CASSLLTRAYGGRETQYF. Here the CDR3 DNA reads TGTGCCAGCAGCTTATTGACCAGGGCTTATGGGGGACGAGAGACCCAGTACTTC.

This clonotype was counted ten times or more. The genes are TRBV20-1 and TRBJ1-1, with 7 bases lining up with TRBD1. CDR3 length: 14 residues. Germline V gives CDR1 DFQATT, CDR2 SNEGSKA (reference sequence). Trimming took 5 bases from V and 3 from J; bases not matched to a gene: 9. The CDR3 nucleotides are TGCAGTGCTCCCTCCGACAGGGAAGACACTGAAGCTTTCTTT. This translates into CSAPSDREDTEAFF.

To note about this clonotype: A single base separates this from a much larger clone, so it may be a read error. The chain is built from TRBV29-1 and TRBJ1-1, with 8 nucleotides matching TRBD1. The CDR3 is 14 amino acids. Germline trimming cut 7 bases from V and 0 bases from J; bases unmatched to any gene: 7. Looked up from germline, CDR1 is SQVTM and CDR2 is ANQGSEA. The CDR3 protein is CSDPNRGVNTEAFF. CDR3 DNA sequence: TGCAGCGATCCAAACAGGGGGGTGAACACTGAAGCTTTCTTT. Full variable domain (missing parts from reference TRBV29-1 and TRBJ1-1): SAVISQKPSRDICQRGTSLTIQCQVDSQVTMMFWYRQQPGQSLTLIATANQGSEATYESGFVIDKFPISRPNLTFSTLTVSNMSPEDSSIYLCSDPNRGVNTEAFFGQGTRLTVV.

In this sample, this clonotype turned up a few times. The rearrangement links TRBV7-2 to TRBJ2-7; 8 bases match TRBD2. CDR1 and CDR2 (germline): SGHTA, FQGNSA. The CDR3 runs to 17 residues. The V segment lost 0 bases and the J segment 2 bases; nucleotides outside the gene matches: 9. The CDR3 region has the DNA TGTGCCAGCAGCTTAGCCGGCTTCTTAGCGGGGACCTACGAGCAGTACGTC. Residues: CASSLAGFLAGTYEQYV.

This clonotype turned up a few times. CDR3 residues: CASSPGGDLSEQFF. CDR3 coding DNA: TGCGCCAGCAGCCCCGGAGGGGATCTAAGCGAGCAGTTCTTC. The chain joins TRBV4-1 to TRBJ2-1; perhaps TRBD2 as D (6 bases). Trimming cost V 4 bases and J 10 bases, with 17 bases left between them. This CDR3 region has 14 residues. Per the germline V gene, CDR1 is MGHRA and CDR2 is YSYEKL.

There are a few counts of this clonotype. At one end the junction does not follow the germline gene, possibly because of a read error. V and J are TRBV7-7 and TRBJ2-5; TRBD2 aligns across 7 bases. The CDR3 covers 17 residues. CDR1 SSHAT and CDR2 FNYEAQ come from the germline V gene (reference sequence). CDR3 DNA sequence: TGTGCTAGCAGTCGGAGGGCTAGCGGAACTAAACAAGAGACCCAGTACTTC. It codes for CASSRRASGTKQETQYF.

This chain connects TRBV12-3 or TRBV12-4 to TRBJ1-1; a weak D match, TRBD1 (5 bases). With 5 bases removed from V and 4 bases from J, the gap between germline ends came to 11 bases. The CDR3 runs to 13 residues. CDR3 loop: CASSLRGSTEAFF. The CDR3 DNA follows: TGTGCCAGCAGTCTTAGGGGTAGCACTGAAGCTTTCTTT.